This T cell receptor beta chain was profiled in a study of T cells in Graves' hyperthyroidism and ophthalmopathy. Study-wide context: Peripheral blood draws took place at initial diagnosis, ahead of any treatment.

Each diagnosis drew on symptoms, thyroxine, TRAb, thyroid ultrasound and orbital computed tomography findings. TCR beta CDR3 region amplification was performed from RNA transcripts. The TCR CDR3 was amplified in a first-round RT-PCR using the HTBI primer set. TCRdb recomputed calls from the multiplex PCR reads with MiXCR, one row per CDR3 protein. The sample contains about 380,000 distinct CDR3 sequences, roughly 14% of which appear only once. With 3 bases removed from V and 1 base from J, the gap between germline ends came to 19 bases. The CDR3 contains 17 residues. Germline CDR1 is MGHDK and CDR2 is SYGVNS.

This rearrangement joins TRBV25-1 to TRBJ2-7, with D possibly matching TRBD1 (6 bases). The sequence derives from a man under 40 with Graves' hyperthyroidism that later progressed to Graves' ophthalmopathy. Sample: blood. CDR3 protein: CASSDLGATVGSYEQYF. CDR3 DNA: TGTGCCAGCAGTGATTTGGGGGCGACAGTAGGGTCCTACGAGCAGTACTTC.